The rows below give T cell receptor beta chains drawn from one sample of a study of identical twins. Each CDR3 protein gets one entry after TCRdb re-called the 5' RACE reads with MiXCR. The repertoire holds 450,000 or so distinct CDR3 sequences, with approximately 14% as singletons. The same data also contributed to another study, on yellow fever vaccine responses in identical twins.

Sequencing was carried out using CD4+ T cells sorted from blood. Receptor source: a woman aged 18-29 years in good health. Both conserved end residues are part of each CDR3. A D gene is named only where the DNA matches it firmly. The size entry is marked missing in some rows and otherwise reads once, few, many or a size class.

TRBV5-6	-	-	TRBJ2-1	CASSFLGTVNEQFF	TGTGCCAGCAGCTTCCTGGGAACCGTCAATGAGCAGTTCTTC
TRBV5-1	-	few	TRBJ2-3	CASGDSGGADTQYF	TGCGCCAGCGGCGACTCAGGTGGTGCAGATACGCAGTATTTT
TRBV3-1	-	few	TRBJ2-7	CASTSGYEQYF	TGTGCCAGCACCTCCGGCTACGAGCAGTACTTC
TRBV15	-	few	TRBJ2-1	CATLGLRASNEQFF	TGTGCCACCCTTGGGCTTAGGGCGAGTAATGAGCAGTTCTTC
TRBV6-5	-	many	TRBJ2-5	CASSSIVRQETQYF	TGTGCCAGCAGTTCTATAGTTCGCCAAGAGACCCAGTACTTC
TRBV15	-	-	TRBJ1-3	CATSGRESFGNTIYF	TGTGCCACCAGCGGTCGGGAGTCCTTCGGAAACACCATATATTTT
TRBV20-1	-	-	TRBJ2-7	CCARTIWGLPNPGEQYF	TGCTGTGCTAGAACTATTTGGGGCCTCCCCAATCCGGGAGAGCAGTACTTC
TRBV7-2	TRBD2	few	TRBJ2-7	CASSPWGGRSIYEQYF	TGTGCCAGCAGCCCCTGGGGGGGACGGTCGATCTACGAGCAGTACTTC
TRBV7-2	TRBD2	-	TRBJ2-7	CASSISGGAHEQYF	TGTGCCAGCAGCATTAGCGGGGGGGCCCACGAGCAGTACTTC
TRBV30	-	-	TRBJ1-5	CAWSPGVQPQHF	TGTGCCTGGAGCCCGGGGGTACAGCCCCAGCATTTT
TRBV3-1	TRBD1	once	TRBJ2-2	CASSQAWRRQGSGELFF	TGTGCCAGCAGCCAAGCTTGGCGGCGACAGGGGTCCGGGGAGCTGTTTTTT
TRBV24-1	-	many	TRBJ2-1	CATSDSIDNEQFF	TGTGCCACCAGTGATTCTATAGACAATGAGCAGTTCTTC
TRBV9	TRBD2	few	TRBJ2-3	CASSAIPGGGTDTQYF	TGTGCCAGCAGCGCGATACCGGGAGGTGGCACAGATACGCAGTATTTT
TRBV6-1	TRBD1	-	TRBJ2-2	CASRKKNRGAGELFF	TGTGCCAGCAGAAAGAAGAACAGGGGAGCCGGGGAGCTGTTTTTT
TRBV29-1	-	-	TRBJ1-2	CSFWTDTNYGYTF	TGCAGCTTTTGGACAGACACTAACTATGGCTACACCTTC
TRBV6-1	TRBD1	-	TRBJ2-3	CATNPGQGYTDTQYF	TGTGCCACCAATCCGGGACAGGGATACACAGATACGCAGTATTTT
TRBV7-2	TRBD2	few	TRBJ2-2	CASSLDSSGDTGELFF	TGTGCCAGCAGCTTAGATTCAAGCGGGGATACCGGGGAGCTGTTTTTT
TRBV9	-	few	TRBJ2-7	CASSPLDISYEQYF	TGTGCCAGCAGCCCCCTGGACATTTCCTACGAGCAGTACTTC
TRBV23-1	-	few	TRBJ2-3	CASSQEQSLRTDTQYF	TGCGCCAGCAGTCAGGAACAGTCCCTTCGCACAGATACGCAGTATTTT
TRBV6-1	TRBD1	-	TRBJ2-7	CASSDGTGGEQYF	TGTGCCAGCAGTGACGGGACAGGGGGCGAGCAGTACTTC
TRBV20-1	TRBD1	-	TRBJ2-3	CSARDVRGTDTQYF	TGCAGTGCTAGAGACGTCAGGGGGACAGATACGCAGTATTTT
TRBV25-1	-	many	TRBJ2-2	CASNEGAGELFF	TGTGCCAGCAATGAAGGGGCCGGGGAGCTGTTTTTT
TRBV5-1	TRBD2	-	TRBJ2-1	CASSPGLAGTTTNEQFF	TGCGCCAGCAGCCCCGGACTAGCGGGAACCACCACGAATGAGCAGTTCTTC
TRBV27	TRBD1	few	TRBJ2-1	CASWDRGSYNEQFF	TGTGCCAGCTGGGACAGGGGCTCCTACAATGAGCAGTTCTTC
TRBV7-2	-	few	TRBJ2-6	CASSLSSGFSGANVLTF	TGTGCCAGCAGCTTAAGCTCAGGGTTCTCTGGGGCCAACGTCCTGACTTTC
TRBV15	TRBD1	-	TRBJ2-7	CATSRFLGQGAKKIYEQYF	TGTGCCACCAGCAGATTTTTGGGACAGGGGGCCAAGAAGATCTACGAGCAGTACTTC
TRBV29-1	-	-	TRBJ1-1	CSVGKPMNTEAFF	TGCAGCGTAGGAAAACCTATGAACACTGAAGCTTTCTTT
TRBV5-4	-	-	TRBJ2-3	CASSREARISDTQYF	TGTGCCAGCAGTCGTGAGGCCCGGATCTCAGATACGCAGTATTTT
TRBV6-1	-	-	TRBJ2-5	CASSSGVFQETQYF	TGTGCCAGCTCCTCAGGCGTATTCCAAGAGACCCAGTACTTC
TRBV18	TRBD1	few	TRBJ2-2	CASSQQGARNTGELFF	TGTGCCAGCTCACAACAGGGGGCGAGGAACACCGGGGAGCTGTTTTTT
TRBV2	-	once	TRBJ2-5	CASSRAGVYQETQYF	TGTGCCAGCAGTCGGGCAGGGGTGTACCAAGAGACCCAGTACTTC
TRBV2	-	-	TRBJ2-7	CASSPIRRGYEQYF	TGTGCCAGCAGTCCGATTCGTAGGGGTTACGAGCAGTACTTC
TRBV5-1	TRBD1	few	TRBJ1-2	CASSHRDRGDYGYTF	TGCGCCAGCAGCCACCGGGACAGGGGTGACTATGGCTACACCTTC
TRBV12-3/TRBV12-4	-	-	TRBJ2-3	CASSPGTAADTQYF	TGTGCCAGCAGTCCCGGGACTGCGGCAGATACGCAGTATTTT
TRBV6-1	TRBD2	-	TRBJ2-3	CASSERGLAGVRDTQYF	TGTGCCAGCAGTGAGCGGGGACTAGCGGGAGTCAGAGATACGCAGTATTTT
TRBV12-3/TRBV12-4	-	few	TRBJ2-4	CASSLGSWLGGAVAKNIQYF	TGTGCCAGCAGTTTGGGTTCGTGGCTGGGGGGAGCGGTGGCCAAAAACATTCAGTACTTC
TRBV6-2/TRBV6-3	TRBD2	-	TRBJ2-4	CASTTPGLAGAYRDKNIQYF	TGTGCCAGCACTACACCGGGACTAGCGGGGGCCTATCGGGACAAAAACATTCAGTACTTC
TRBV30	TRBD2	-	TRBJ2-5	CAWSVVRGGRETQYF	TGTGCCTGGAGTGTAGTTCGGGGGGGCCGGGAGACCCAGTACTTC
TRBV7-9	TRBD1	-	TRBJ1-2	CASSHGQGPYGYTF	TGTGCCAGCAGCCACGGACAGGGACCCTATGGCTACACCTTC
TRBV28	-	many	TRBJ1-2	CASSLWNPIDDGYTF	TGTGCCAGCAGTTTATGGAATCCCATAGACGATGGCTACACCTTC
TRBV10-3	-	few	TRBJ2-7	CAIRESQASYEQYF	TGTGCCATCAGGGAGTCCCAGGCTTCCTACGAGCAGTACTTC
TRBV6-1	-	few	TRBJ1-2	CASATVSYGYTF	TGTGCCAGTGCTACAGTGAGCTATGGCTACACCTTC
TRBV29-1	TRBD1	-	TRBJ2-1	CSVERDRVPNEQFF	TGCAGCGTTGAACGGGACAGGGTCCCCAATGAGCAGTTCTTC
TRBV27	TRBD1	few	TRBJ2-3	CASSLTGAPTDTQYF	TGTGCCAGCAGTTTAACAGGGGCCCCCACAGATACGCAGTATTTT
TRBV24-1	-	few	TRBJ2-3	CATSDFTTGGPYTQYF	TGTGCCACCAGTGATTTTACAACAGGCGGCCCCTATACGCAGTATTTT
TRBV5-1	-	few	TRBJ2-5	CASSVTGTSGTQYF	TGCGCCAGCAGCGTTACAGGAACCTCGGGGACCCAGTACTTC
TRBV2	TRBD1	-	TRBJ2-1	CASKRQGVNEQFF	TGTGCCAGCAAAAGACAGGGGGTCAATGAGCAGTTCTTC
TRBV5-1	TRBD2	few	TRBJ2-5	CASSPLAAQETQYF	TGCGCCAGCAGCCCACTAGCGGCACAAGAGACCCAGTACTTC
TRBV2	TRBD1	-	TRBJ2-7	CASSEEDGTGDDEQYF	TGTGCCAGCAGTGAAGAAGACGGGACAGGGGATGACGAGCAGTACTTC
TRBV10-3	-	few	TRBJ2-2	CAISGTHGTQNTGELFF	TGTGCCATCAGTGGTACCCATGGGACCCAAAACACCGGGGAGCTGTTTTTT
TRBV12-3/TRBV12-4	-	-	TRBJ2-7	CASSQRLPNEQYF	TGTGCCAGCAGCCAACGACTCCCCAACGAGCAGTACTTC
TRBV5-5	TRBD1	many	TRBJ2-7	CASSPSFGQGYEQYF	TGTGCCAGCAGCCCCTCTTTTGGACAGGGGTACGAGCAGTACTTC